A selection of T cell receptor beta chains follows, all from one sample in a study of blood T cell repertoires in COVID-19. The data were produced by immunoSEQ multiplex PCR, yet TCRdb's version contains in-frame clones alone and is incomplete. The sample lists approximately 310,000 clones, around 86% occurring once. Source material: peripheral blood. These receptor sequences come from a man aged 50-60 years with active or convalescent COVID-19. CDR3s include the opening cysteine and the closing phenylalanine or tryptophan. A D gene is named only where the DNA matches it firmly. Only part of the rows carry a size: once, few, many, or a class if the clone is expanded.

NA,NA,TRBV28,TRBJ2-4,CASSTRHPRNIQYF,TGTGCCAGCAGTACCCGACACCCCAGGAACATTCAGTACTTC
NA,TRBD2,TRBV19,TRBJ2-5,CASSIVAGGGETQYF,TGTGCCAGTAGTATAGTAGCGGGGGGCGGGGAGACCCAGTACTTC
few,TRBD1,TRBV18,TRBJ1-4,CASSPTGGTSNEKLFF,TGTGCCAGCTCACCGACAGGGGGGACGTCCAATGAAAAACTGTTTTTT
NA,NA,TRBV6-2/TRBV6-3,TRBJ1-5,CASSSDTRQPQHF,TGTGCCAGCAGTTCTGACACGCGTCAGCCCCAGCATTTT
NA,NA,TRBV30,TRBJ2-1,CAWSKGPMVSYNEQFF,TGTGCCTGGAGTAAGGGGCCGATGGTTTCCTACAATGAGCAGTTCTTC
once,TRBD1,TRBV5-1,TRBJ2-2,CASGTGGSGTGELFF,TGCGCCAGCGGGACAGGGGGCTCAGGGACCGGGGAGCTGTTTTTT
NA,TRBD1,TRBV6-6,TRBJ1-6,CASSWGQGPNSPLHF,TGTGCCAGCAGTTGGGGACAGGGGCCGAATTCACCCCTCCACTTT
NA,NA,TRBV6-6,TRBJ1-2,CASSYGAPRNYGYTF,TGTGCCAGCAGTTATGGTGCCCCTCGGAACTATGGCTACACCTTC
NA,NA,TRBV7-2,TRBJ2-3,CASSLALIAGTDTQYF,TGTGCCAGCAGCTTAGCGTTAATAGCGGGCACAGATACGCAGTATTTT
NA,TRBD1,TRBV2,TRBJ1-1,CASSEWQGAAEAFF,TGTGCCAGCAGTGAGTGGCAGGGGGCTGCTGAAGCTTTCTTT